Described below is a single TCR beta chain sequence and its context. The sample originates from a study of identical twins. TCRdb re-derived calls from the 5' RACE reads in MiXCR, one entry per CDR3 protein. The data hold about 490,000 distinct CDR3 sequences, with 13% to 15% observed a single time. This same sample was also part of a study on yellow fever vaccine responses in identical twins.

This TCR came from a woman younger than 35 in good health. Sequenced: CD4+ T cells sorted from blood.

The CDR3 spells CASSEWTGYEQYF. CDR3 bases: TGTGCCAGCAGTGAATGGACTGGGTACGAGCAGTACTTC. The V and J genes are TRBV25-1 and TRBJ2-7; TRBD2 might be the D (5 bases). Per germline, CDR1 MGHDK and CDR2 SYGVNS. The CDR3 runs 13 residues. Trimming pared 1 base from V and 4 bases from J, leaving 8 bases between.